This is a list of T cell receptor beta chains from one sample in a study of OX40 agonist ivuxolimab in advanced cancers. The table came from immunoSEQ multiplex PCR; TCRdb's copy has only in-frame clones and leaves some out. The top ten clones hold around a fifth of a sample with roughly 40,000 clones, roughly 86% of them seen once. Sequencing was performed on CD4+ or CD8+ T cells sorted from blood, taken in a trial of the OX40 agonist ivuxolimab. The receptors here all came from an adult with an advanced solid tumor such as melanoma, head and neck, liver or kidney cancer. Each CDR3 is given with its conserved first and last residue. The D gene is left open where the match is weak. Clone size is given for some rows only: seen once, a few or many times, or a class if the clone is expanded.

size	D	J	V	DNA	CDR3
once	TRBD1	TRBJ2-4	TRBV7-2	TGTGCCAGCAGCCCATCGGACAGGGGGGCCAAAAACATTCAGTACTTC	CASSPSDRGAKNIQYF
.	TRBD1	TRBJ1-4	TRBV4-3	TGCGCCAGCAGCCAAGAGGGTGGGACAGTTGAAAAACTGTTTTTT	CASSQEGGTVEKLFF
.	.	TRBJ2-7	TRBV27	TGTGCCAGCTCCTACGGAGTGGGGAGCTCCTACGAGCAGTACTTC	CASSYGVGSSYEQYF
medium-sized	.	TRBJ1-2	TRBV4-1	TGCGCCAGCAGCCAACCCACCAGGGTAGTAGCTAACTATGGCTACACCTTC	CASSQPTRVVANYGYTF
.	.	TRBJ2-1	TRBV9	TGTGCCAGCAGCCCCTACCCTGCTACGTTCTCCTACAATGAGCAGTTCTTC	CASSPYPATFSYNEQFF
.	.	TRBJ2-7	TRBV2	TGTGCCACCCGGATACAGGGTCGAGCATACGAGCAGTACTTC	CATRIQGRAYEQYF
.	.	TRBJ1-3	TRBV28	TGTGCCAGCAGTCCGGGGGCGGTCTCTGGAAACACCATATATTTT	CASSPGAVSGNTIYF
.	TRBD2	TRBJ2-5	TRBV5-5	TGTGCCAGCAGCTTGGGGACTAGCGCTCAGACCCAGTACTTC	CASSLGTSAQTQYF
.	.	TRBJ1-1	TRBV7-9	TGTGCCAGCAGCTTCCCAGCAGGCGGGAGAATGAACACTGAAGCTTTCTTT	CASSFPAGGRMNTEAFF
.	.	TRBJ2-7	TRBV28	TGTGCCAGCAGTTTATCTCAGTCCCTTTCCGAGCAGTACTTC	CASSLSQSLSEQYF
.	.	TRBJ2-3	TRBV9	TGTGCCAGCAGCGTAGAGGGAGTTACAGATACGCAGTATTTT	CASSVEGVTDTQYF
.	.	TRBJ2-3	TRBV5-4	TGTGCCAGCAGCCAGTGGGGAGATACGCAGTATTTT	CASSQWGDTQYF
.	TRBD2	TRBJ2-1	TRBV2	TGTGCCAGCAGCCAGCGGGGGGCCCCTTACAATGAGCAGTTCTTC	CASSQRGAPYNEQFF
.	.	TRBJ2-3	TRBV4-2	TGTGCCAGCAGCCAAGACGAACGTAGCACAGATACGCAGTATTTT	CASSQDERSTDTQYF
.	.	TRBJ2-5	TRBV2	TGTGCCAAGACGTGGGAAGAGACCCAGTACTTC	CAKTWEETQYF
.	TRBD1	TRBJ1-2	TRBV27	TGTGCCAGCAGTTTTAGCCGACAGGGCTACGGTTATGGCTACACCTTC	CASSFSRQGYGYGYTF
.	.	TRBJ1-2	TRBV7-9	TGTGCCAGCAGCTCAACAGGGAACTATGGCTACACCTTC	CASSSTGNYGYTF
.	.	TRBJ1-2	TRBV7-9	TGTGCCAGCAGCTTAGGGACAGATTATAACTATGGCTACACCTTC	CASSLGTDYNYGYTF
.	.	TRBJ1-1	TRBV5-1	TGCGCCAGCAGCTTGGGGGCTCAGGGGTGGACTGAAGCTTTCTTT	CASSLGAQGWTEAFF
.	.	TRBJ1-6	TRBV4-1	TGCGCCAGCAGCCAAGATACCTCCTATAATTCACCCCTCCACTTT	CASSQDTSYNSPLHF
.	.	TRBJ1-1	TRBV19	TGTGCCAGTAGTATAGTCGGACGGGAAGCTTTCTTT	CASSIVGREAFF